One sample yielded the 4 T cell receptor beta chains listed below, sequenced in a study of response to subunit inactivated influenza vaccine. TCRdb processed the RT-PCR reads anew with MiXCR; each CDR3 protein has one entry. The table includes hundreds of thousands of distinct CDR3 sequences, approximately 14% detected once. The sample was PBMCs from blood, taken about 11 days after vaccination. These receptor sequences come from a man in his fifties or sixties who received an inactivated influenza vaccine.

V is TRBV20-1 and J is TRBJ2-2; 7 nucleotides align to TRBD1. The trim removed 5 bases at V and 0 bases at J, leaving 3 bases unmatched. The length of the CDR3 is 14 residues. Germline CDR1 is DFQATT and CDR2 is SNEGSKA (reference sequence). This CDR3 is CSAAGTANTGELFF. CDR3 sequence (DNA): TGCAGTGCTGCCGGGACAGCGAACACCGGGGAGCTGTTTTTT.

This clonotype was recorded a few times. The CDR3 DNA follows: TGTGCCAGCAGTTCGACGGACCTTTCAGATACGCAGTATTTT. Its protein is CASSSTDLSDTQYF. The genes are TRBV12-3 or TRBV12-4 and TRBJ2-3; unclear D gene. The V end was cut by 4 bases, the J end by 4 bases, with 12 bases between. This CDR3 has 14 residues.

This clonotype was seen a few times. The chain has TRBV10-3 and TRBJ2-2; D unclear. V lost 3 bases, J lost 4 bases, and 3 bases lay in between. The germline gives CDR1 ENHRY, CDR2 SYGVKD. This CDR3 has 12 residues. CDR3 loop: CAISDRTGELFF. In DNA, the CDR3 is TGTGCCATCAGTGATCGCACCGGGGAGCTGTTTTTT.

The V call is TRBV28, the J call TRBJ2-7; a weak D match, TRBD2 (6 bases). Germline CDR1 MDHEN, CDR2 SYDVKM. This CDR3 comprises 14 residues. Trimming cost V 2 bases and J 2 bases, with 10 bases left between them. CDR3: CASSLRGLAYEQYF. The DNA of the CDR3 is TGTGCCAGCAGTTTACGGGGGTTAGCCTACGAGCAGTACTTC.